The sequence of this T cell receptor beta chain was determined in a study of blood T cell repertoires in COVID-19. The germline V gene encodes CDR1 LNHNV and CDR2 YYDKDF (reference sequence). V shed 0 bases and J shed 7 bases, with 9 bases lying between them. This CDR3 comprises 14 residues. Here immunoSEQ multiplex PCR was the method, and the copy in TCRdb shows in-frame clones only, minus some. The sample records 650,000 to 800,000 clones, approximately 90% being singletons. This TCR was recovered from a woman aged 18-29 years with acute or convalescent COVID-19. Sequencing was done on a sample of peripheral blood. V and J are TRBV15 and TRBJ2-2, with D uncertain. DNA of the CDR3: TGTGCCACCAGCAGAGATCGCGGATTCGGGGAGCTGTTTTTT. Its translation is CATSRDRGFGELFF. The entire variable domain, with the rest obtained from reference TRBV15 and TRBJ2-2, is as follows: DAMVIQNPRYQVTQFGKPVTLSCSQTLNHNVMYWYQQKSSQAPKLLFHYYDKDFNNEADTPDNFQSRRPNTSFCFLDIRSPGLGDTAMYLCATSRDRGFGELFFGEGSRLTVL.